A selection of T cell receptor beta chains follows, all from one sample in a study of blood T cell repertoires in COVID-19. The data were produced by immunoSEQ multiplex PCR, yet TCRdb's version contains in-frame clones alone and is incomplete. The sample carries 200,000 to 250,000 clones, 84% recorded once. The sequencing input was PBMCs or T cells enriched from blood (not recorded which). Receptors were obtained from a woman between 40 and 50 years old who had recovered from COVID-19. The CDR3 runs from the conserved cysteine through the conserved F or W. D genes are given only for firm matches. Clone sizes are given selectively: once, few, many, or a class where the clone is expanded.

clone_size | j_call | d_call | v_call | cdr3_aa | cdr3_nt
. | TRBJ1-2 | . | TRBV5-6 | CASRTGFRGYTF | TGTGCCAGCAGAACAGGGTTCCGGGGCTACACCTTC
. | TRBJ1-1 | . | TRBV6-1 | CASSEARGTEAFF | TGTGCCAGCAGTGAAGCAAGGGGCACTGAAGCTTTCTTT
. | TRBJ2-3 | . | TRBV7-2 | CASSFQQGTDTQYF | TGTGCCAGCAGCTTCCAACAGGGAACAGATACGCAGTATTTT
few | TRBJ1-5 | TRBD1 | TRBV5-1 | CASSAGTAGGNQPQHF | TGCGCCAGCAGCGCAGGGACAGCCGGGGGCAATCAGCCCCAGCATTTT
. | TRBJ2-2 | . | TRBV7-6 | CASSSPGATGELFF | TGTGCCAGCAGCTCCCCGGGTGCCACCGGGGAGCTGTTTTTT
. | TRBJ1-1 | TRBD1 | TRBV4-1 | CASSRTTGVTTEAFF | TGCGCCAGCAGCCGAACGACAGGGGTTACAACTGAAGCTTTCTTT
once | TRBJ1-4 | TRBD1 | TRBV4-3 | CASSSDRGREKLFF | TGCGCCAGCAGCAGCGACAGGGGGCGCGAAAAACTGTTTTTT
once | TRBJ2-2 | TRBD2 | TRBV4-1 | CASSQVPTSGRGSTGELFF | TGCGCCAGCAGCCAAGTCCCGACTAGCGGGAGAGGAAGCACCGGGGAGCTGTTTTTT
. | TRBJ1-1 | . | TRBV19 | CASTVVGLPNTEAFF | TGTGCCAGTACGGTCGTCGGACTTCCGAACACTGAAGCTTTCTTT
. | TRBJ1-1 | TRBD1 | TRBV30 | CAWSGRTGITEAFF | TGTGCCTGGAGCGGTCGGACAGGAATCACTGAAGCTTTCTTT
few | TRBJ2-5 | . | TRBV5-1 | CASSLVVNTETQYF | TGCGCCAGCAGCTTGGTGGTGAACACAGAGACCCAGTACTTC
. | TRBJ2-2 | TRBD2 | TRBV30 | CAWNPGGEGTGELFF | TGTGCCTGGAATCCGGGGGGAGAAGGCACCGGGGAGCTGTTTTTT
. | TRBJ1-2 | TRBD1 | TRBV29-1 | CSVSRGTGERGYTF | TGCAGCGTCTCCAGAGGGACAGGGGAGCGTGGCTACACCTTC
. | TRBJ2-5 | TRBD2 | TRBV25-1 | CASSFRTSGEETQYF | TGTGCCAGCAGCTTCAGGACTAGCGGTGAAGAGACCCAGTACTTC
. | TRBJ2-5 | TRBD2 | TRBV24-1 | CATSDFPSGIETQYF | TGTGCCACCAGTGATTTTCCTAGCGGGATAGAGACCCAGTACTTC
. | TRBJ2-2 | . | TRBV27 | CASRAFGELFF | TGTGCCAGCAGGGCCTTCGGGGAGCTGTTTTTT
. | TRBJ2-1 | . | TRBV7-8 | CASSLEAPAANEQFF | TGTGCCAGCAGCTTAGAGGCCCCAGCAGCGAATGAGCAGTTCTTC
. | TRBJ1-5 | . | TRBV7-2 | CASSPIRAGINQPQHF | TGTGCCAGCAGTCCTATCAGGGCTGGTATCAATCAGCCCCAGCATTTT
. | TRBJ2-5 | . | TRBV7-9 | CASSLLAGQETQYF | TGTGCCAGCAGCTTATTGGCAGGCCAAGAGACCCAGTACTTC
. | TRBJ1-2 | . | TRBV11-1 | CASSPNNRALKYGYTF | TGTGCCAGCAGCCCGAACAACAGGGCCCTAAAGTATGGCTACACCTTC
many | TRBJ1-1 | . | TRBV5-5 | CASSFLNTEAFF | TGTGCCAGCAGCTTCTTGAACACTGAAGCTTTCTTT
. | TRBJ1-1 | TRBD1 | TRBV5-1 | CASRNRQGSMNTEAFF | TGCGCCAGCAGGAATAGACAGGGGTCCATGAACACTGAAGCTTTCTTT
few | TRBJ1-1 | . | TRBV11-2 | CASSLDSPLNTEAFF | TGTGCCAGCAGCTTGGACAGTCCCTTGAACACTGAAGCTTTCTTT
once | TRBJ1-2 | . | TRBV4-1 | CASSQIVLGRGQGYTF | TGCGCCAGCAGCCAAATCGTATTGGGCAGGGGTCAAGGCTACACCTTC
. | TRBJ2-5 | . | TRBV7-9 | CASSLEERKPQETQYF | TGTGCCAGCAGCTTAGAAGAGCGGAAACCTCAAGAGACCCAGTACTTC
. | TRBJ2-5 | . | TRBV18 | CASSLTAQQDLQTQYF | TGTGCCAGCTCACTAACGGCTCAACAGGACCTCCAGACCCAGTACTTC
. | TRBJ1-2 | . | TRBV27 | CASSPPSGYGYTF | TGTGCCAGCAGTCCCCCCTCAGGTTATGGCTACACCTTC
. | TRBJ2-3 | TRBD2 | TRBV4-2 | CASSHDPSGSPDTQYF | TGTGCCAGCAGCCACGACCCTAGCGGGAGTCCAGATACGCAGTATTTT
. | TRBJ2-1 | TRBD2 | TRBV5-4 | CASSLAGGPHNEQFF | TGTGCCAGCAGCTTAGCGGGAGGGCCTCACAATGAGCAGTTCTTC
. | TRBJ2-6 | TRBD2 | TRBV6-5 | CASSYRGGPGANVLTF | TGTGCCAGCAGTTACAGGGGAGGGCCTGGGGCCAACGTCCTGACTTTC
. | TRBJ1-6 | TRBD1 | TRBV3-1/TRBV3-2 | CASSQPLAGGNSPLHF | TGTGCCAGCAGCCAACCCCTGGCAGGGGGGAATTCACCCCTCCACTTT
. | TRBJ1-6 | TRBD1 | TRBV7-9 | CASSISEPGTGDRSPLHF | TGTGCCAGCAGCATTAGCGAGCCCGGGACAGGGGATAGGTCACCCCTCCACTTT
once | TRBJ1-5 | . | TRBV3-1/TRBV3-2 | CASSQDWLYAYSNQPQHF | TGTGCCAGCAGCCAAGATTGGTTATATGCGTATAGCAATCAGCCCCAGCATTTT
. | TRBJ2-7 | TRBD2 | TRBV19 | CASSTRRGAGRFVFDEQYF | TGTGCCAGTAGTACCCGGCGGGGAGCGGGGCGGTTTGTCTTCGACGAGCAGTACTTC
. | TRBJ2-1 | TRBD2 | TRBV4-2 | CASSQSGKLAGSPEQFF | TGTGCCAGCAGCCAGTCAGGGAAACTAGCGGGGTCCCCTGAGCAGTTCTTC
. | TRBJ1-2 | TRBD1 | TRBV13 | CASSQGQGNYGYTF | TGTGCCAGCAGCCAGGGACAGGGAAACTATGGCTACACCTTC
once | TRBJ2-7 | . | TRBV5-1 | CASTLGSGAYEQYF | TGCGCCAGCACGTTAGGAAGCGGCGCTTACGAGCAGTACTTC
. | TRBJ2-3 | . | TRBV9 | CASSAGTSPDTQYF | TGTGCCAGCAGCGCGGGTACCTCCCCAGATACGCAGTATTTT
. | TRBJ2-5 | TRBD2 | TRBV25-1 | CASSGGTSGRGAPETQYF | TGTGCCAGCAGTGGGGGGACTAGCGGGAGAGGGGCGCCAGAGACCCAGTACTTC
. | TRBJ2-1 | . | TRBV11-2 | CASSLEPSFNEQFF | TGTGCCAGCAGCTTAGAGCCTAGCTTCAATGAGCAGTTCTTC
. | TRBJ1-4 | TRBD1 | TRBV7-2 | CASSAGGAVEKLFF | TGTGCCAGCAGCGCAGGGGGCGCGGTGGAAAAACTGTTTTTT
. | TRBJ2-6 | . | TRBV3-1/TRBV3-2 | CASSQDWGRWGQIRSGANVLTF | TGTGCCAGCAGCCAAGATTGGGGTCGGTGGGGGCAGATAAGGTCTGGGGCCAACGTCCTGACTTTC
once | TRBJ2-1 | . | TRBV3-1/TRBV3-2 | CASSQVGLLGSYNEQFF | TGTGCCAGCAGCCAAGTCGGACTCCTGGGCTCCTACAATGAGCAGTTCTTC
few | TRBJ1-6 | . | TRBV3-1/TRBV3-2 | CASSQGTSPRNSPLHF | TGTGCCAGCAGCCAGGGGACTTCACCTAGGAATTCACCCCTCCACTTT
. | TRBJ2-2 | TRBD2 | TRBV11-3 | CASSFSGGTGELFF | TGTGCCAGCAGCTTTAGCGGGGGGACCGGGGAGCTGTTTTTT
. | TRBJ1-6 | . | TRBV7-3 | CASSPATGSYNSPLHF | TGTGCCAGCAGCCCGGCGACAGGATCTTATAATTCACCCCTCCACTTT
. | TRBJ2-3 | TRBD2 | TRBV5-8 | CASSGQSGSLADTQYF | TGTGCCAGCAGCGGCCAGAGCGGGAGTCTCGCAGATACGCAGTATTTT
. | TRBJ2-1 | TRBD2 | TRBV9 | CASSGGTTLADNEQFF | TGTGCCAGCAGCGGCGGGACTACCTTAGCCGACAATGAGCAGTTCTTC
few | TRBJ2-3 | TRBD1 | TRBV5-1 | CASSSDRGVADTQYF | TGCGCCAGCAGTTCCGACAGGGGAGTAGCAGATACGCAGTATTTT
. | TRBJ1-2 | TRBD1 | TRBV28 | CASRTTGGAVYGYTF | TGTGCCAGCAGAACAACAGGGGGGGCGGTCTATGGCTACACCTTC
. | TRBJ2-1 | . | TRBV2 | CASSPTRDEQFF | TGTGCCAGCAGCCCCACTAGGGATGAGCAGTTCTTC
. | TRBJ2-3 | TRBD2 | TRBV2 | CASTREGPDTQYF | TGTGCCAGCACGCGGGAGGGCCCAGATACGCAGTATTTT